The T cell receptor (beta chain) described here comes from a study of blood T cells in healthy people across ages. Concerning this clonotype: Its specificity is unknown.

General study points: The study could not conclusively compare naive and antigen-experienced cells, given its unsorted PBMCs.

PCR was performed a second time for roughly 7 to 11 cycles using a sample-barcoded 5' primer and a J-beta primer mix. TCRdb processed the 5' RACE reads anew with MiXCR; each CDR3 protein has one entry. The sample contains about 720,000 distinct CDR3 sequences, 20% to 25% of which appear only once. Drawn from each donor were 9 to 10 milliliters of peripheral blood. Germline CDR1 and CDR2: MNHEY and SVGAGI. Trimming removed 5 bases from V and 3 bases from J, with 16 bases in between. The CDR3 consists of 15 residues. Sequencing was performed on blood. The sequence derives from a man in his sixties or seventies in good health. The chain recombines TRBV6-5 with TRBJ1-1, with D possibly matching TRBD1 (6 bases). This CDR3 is CASSASRGGYTEAFF. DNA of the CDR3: TGTGCCAGCAGTGCCTCTAGGGGGGGGTACACTGAAGCTTTCTTT.